These 6 T cell receptor beta chains originate from one sample sequenced in a study of blood T cell repertoires in COVID-19. Some clones are missing from TCRdb's copy, which holds only in-frame ones; the method was immunoSEQ multiplex PCR. The sample has some 130,000 clones; 90% are singletons. The sequenced material came from peripheral blood. The receptors originated from a man between 60 and 70 years old with COVID-19, enrolled during active disease.

V and J are TRBV5-1 and TRBJ2-5, with D hard to call. Per the germline V gene, CDR1 is SGHRS and CDR2 is YFSETQ. The CDR3 is made up of 13 amino acids. Trimming took off 2 bases at V and 3 bases at J, with 8 bases between the two ends. CDR3 sequence (DNA): TGCGCCAGCAGCTTAATGCCGGAAGAGACCCAGTACTTC. It encodes CASSLMPEETQYF. Together with reference TRBV5-1 and TRBJ2-5, the CDR3 gives the full variable domain: KAGVTQTPRYLIKTRGQQVTLSCSPISGHRSVSWYQQTPGQGLQFLFEYFSETQRNKGNFPGRFSGRQFSNSRSEMNVSTLELGDSALYLCASSLMPEETQYFGPGTRLLVL.

The rearrangement links TRBV6-5 to TRBJ1-2; a possible D gene is TRBD1 (5 bases). The CDR3 covers 15 residues. V was shortened by 2 bases and J by 3 bases, with 13 bases between the two germline ends. Germline CDR1 and CDR2: MNHEY and SVGAGI. CDR3 in amino acids: CASSYIRGGDYGYTF. DNA of the CDR3: TGTGCCAGCAGTTACATAAGGGGTGGTGACTATGGCTACACCTTC.

This chain connects TRBV30 to TRBJ1-1, with D possibly TRBD1 on 5 matching bases. Trimming pared 3 bases from V and 3 bases from J, leaving 11 bases between. From germline, CDR1 is GTSNPN and CDR2 SVGIG (reference sequence). This CDR3 has 13 residues. CDR3 coding DNA: TGTGCCTGGAGCGGACACTCTTACACTGAAGCTTTCTTT. Residues: CAWSGHSYTEAFF.

The chain links TRBV24-1 to TRBJ2-1; TRBD2 matches at 12 bases. The trim removed 1 base at V and 1 base at J, leaving 1 base unmatched. Germline V CDR1 and CDR2: KGHDR, SFDVKD. The CDR3 has 17 amino acids. CDR3 nucleotides: TGTGCCACCAGTGATTTAACTAGCGGGAGGTCCTACAATGAGCAGTTCTTC. It codes for CATSDLTSGRSYNEQFF.

This clone was picked up a small number of times. This chain uses TRBV4-1 with TRBJ2-1, with D possibly matching TRBD2 (5 bases). From germline, CDR1 is MGHRA and CDR2 YSYEKL. The CDR3 is made up of 15 amino acids. Between the trimmed V and J ends, which lost 1 base and 0 bases, there was a span of 7 bases. The CDR3, as DNA: TGCGCCAGCAGCCAAGCGGGGAACTCCTACAATGAGCAGTTCTTC. Residues: CASSQAGNSYNEQFF.

V usage is TRBV7-3 and J usage is TRBJ1-1; TRBD1 is a possible D gene (5 bases). CDR1 SGHTA and CDR2 FQGTGA come from the germline V gene. Trimming left V 5 bases short and J 0 bases short, with 22 bases between. The CDR3 spans 18 residues. CDR3 coding DNA: TGTGCCAGCAGCCCCACCGGGGGGGTCCTCGGGTTGAACACTGAAGCTTTCTTT. Amino acids: CASSPTGGVLGLNTEAFF.